This TCR beta chain was sequenced for a study of T cell changes during pregnancy in multiple sclerosis. V dropped 1 base and J dropped 7 bases, with 19 bases sitting between them. The CDR3 contains 16 residues. CDR1 and CDR2 (germline): SGHTA, FQGNSA. Only in-frame clones appear in the TCRdb table, and some are missing; sequencing was by immunoSEQ multiplex PCR. The top ten hold roughly 2.7% of the sample, which has over 60,000 clones, 89% seen once. The receptor's source is a female donor with multiple sclerosis, enrolled in a pregnancy study. The input for sequencing was peripheral blood, taken in the first trimester of pregnancy. The chain joins TRBV7-2 to TRBJ1-2; a possible D gene is TRBD1 (6 bases). The CDR3, as DNA: TGTGCCAGCAGCTTAGGACAGGTCCCCCTAGGGGGTGGCTACACCTTC. Translation: CASSLGQVPLGGGYTF.